This T cell receptor (beta chain) was recorded in a study of blood T cell repertoires in COVID-19. Germline CDR1 is MGHRA and CDR2 is YSYEKL. Trimming pared 2 bases from V and 7 bases from J, leaving 8 bases between. This CDR3 has 12 residues. Under the authors' procedure: The authors estimated nucleated cell counts from reference gene primer amplification. Data came from immunoSEQ multiplex PCR; TCRdb stores just in-frame clones and leaves some out. V, J and clone size derive from that table, while D and trimming were established from the DNA sequence. The sample has about 360,000 clones; around 90% are singletons.

Sequencing was performed on peripheral blood. The TCR was taken from a human donor in a cohort sampled during active COVID-19. This sequence joins TRBV4-1 and TRBJ1-1; D ambiguous. In DNA, the CDR3 is TGCGCCAGCAGCCAATCCGTCGGTGAAGCTTTCTTT. It specifies CASSQSVGEAFF.